The source of this T cell receptor (beta chain) is a study of T cells in localized non-small cell lung cancer. General study results and limits: In uninvolved adjacent lung, T cell clonality reached its highest value, exceeding tumor. Appearance in adjacent lung was seen for a median around 58 of the top 100 tumor clones.

This table comes from immunoSEQ multiplex PCR, and its TCRdb copy is limited to in-frame clones, with some not included. The table has more than 20,000 clones, approximately 87% seen once. CDR1 and CDR2 from the germline V gene are MNHNY and SVGAGI (reference sequence). With V trimmed by 5 bases and J by 3 bases, 4 bases remained unmatched. The CDR3 runs to 14 residues. Note on this clone: Its antigen is currently unknown.

Sequenced here: PBMCs, sampled before any cancer treatment. The sequence came from a man aged 40 to 70 with stage II lung adenocarcinoma. The chain uses TRBV6-6 and TRBJ2-7, with 10 bases lining up with TRBD2. In DNA form, the CDR3 reads TGTGCCAGCAGTCCGACTAGCGGGCTCTACGAGCAGTACTTC. Protein product: CASSPTSGLYEQYF.